The sequence of this T cell receptor beta chain was determined in a study of cytomegalovirus exposure and HLA in healthy donors. Study summary: About 85 million unique TCRs from HLA-typed donors were held in an early release of data.

Study findings and constraints: It was 164 TCR beta chains that were listed as cytomegalovirus-associated. As immune exposure information, only CMV serostatus was available.

The CDR3 runs 16 residues. Germline-derived CDR1 and CDR2 are SGHAT and FQNNGV. V shed 3 bases, J shed 6 bases, and the junction held 11 bases outside the gene matches. Nominally healthy donors provided the samples, though records likely missed some immune exposures. The PCR employed 60 Vbeta primers together with 13 Jbeta primers. Assay: immunoSEQ multiplex PCR; the TCRdb copy retains only in-frame clones and omits some. This table lists about 77,000 clones. Remarks on this clone: Its matching antigen is unknown.

Input material: PBMCs. The clonotype originates from a man aged 45-60 years in good health and CMV-seropositive. The rearrangement links TRBV11-2 to TRBJ2-1; 7 bases match TRBD2. CDR3 in amino acids: CASSFPMGGRGNEQFF. The CDR3 DNA reads TGTGCCAGCAGCTTCCCGATGGGTGGGAGGGGCAATGAGCAGTTCTTC. The whole variable domain, filled in from reference TRBV11-2 and TRBJ2-1, reads EAGVAQSPRYKIIEKRQSVAFWCNPISGHATLYWYQQILGQGPKLLIQFQNNGVVDDSQLPKDRFSAERLKGVDSTLKIQPAKLEDSAVYLCASSFPMGGRGNEQFFGPGTRLTVL.